Detailed here is one T cell receptor (beta chain). The antigen remains unidentified. This sample was included in a study of shared clonotypes between healthy human individuals. Study results and caveats: As a rule, naive subsets had a larger estimated richness than memory subsets. Sample collection involved blood only; tissue repertoires are likely different.

The CDR3 is made up of 14 amino acids. Germline V CDR1 and CDR2: SQVTM, ANQGSEA. Trimming removed 2 bases from V and 3 bases from J; junction bases left unmatched: 5. Sequencing was at deep level. This table comes from immunoSEQ multiplex PCR, and its TCRdb copy is limited to in-frame clones, with some not included. The table has about 230,000 clones, about 65% seen once; the top ten hold 11%. The receptor's source is a man aged 25-45 years in good health. The chain is built from TRBV29-1 and TRBJ1-2, with TRBD1 identical over 8 bases. Source material: memory CD4+ T cells sorted from blood. Stated subset: CD45RA-negative fraction. In nucleotides, the CDR3 is TGCAGCGTTGAAAGATCAGGGGGCGACTATGGCTACACCTTC. Translated: CSVERSGGDYGYTF.